This T cell receptor (beta chain) is from a study of T cell repertoires in cytomegalovirus infection (dated by TCRdb to between 2018 and 2020). Concerning the study at large: The HLA type of each donor mattered for the analysis, because public TCR beta signatures pointed to carriage of CMV infection along with the matching HLA type.

In this sample, this clonotype turned up many times. Its antigen is unknown. There are no base qualities to consult, and no much larger clone falls within one base. On the study overall, not on this receptor specifically: Carriers of CMV infection plus the relevant HLA type were discriminated by the cumulative frequency of public TCR beta family members in the study cohort and in an independent approximately 340-donor cohort. The ex vivo response was dominated by HLA-C-restricted CMV-specific TCR beta clonotypes, which also provided the single most frequent clonotype in two of eight donors.

The sequencer was an Illumina HiSeq 1500. TCRdb trimmed public reads at Q25 via fastp, called clones via MiXCR and kept in-frame beta chains. For every CDR3 protein sequence, its rows merge into one entry that carries the most common genes and DNA. The sample data list 250,000 or so distinct CDR3 sequences, and about a sixth of these were observed just once. The ten most abundant clones make up less than 50% of the sample. The germline V gene (reference sequence) provides CDR1 LNHDA and CDR2 SQIVND. CDR3 length: 13 amino acids, cysteine to phenylalanine. CDR3 DNA only is kept here, 39 bases in frame from base 1. V and J are truncated by 2 bases and 2 bases respectively, leaving an intervening sequence of 6 bases.

Recombination linked TRBV19 to TRBJ1-2; there is no confident call for the D gene. Sequenced input: CD8+ T cells from PBMCs. The TCR was taken from a human donor in good health (CMV status not recorded). Some clones in this sample may be carry-over from other donors' samples. The DNA is TGTGCCAGTAGTATATTCCGAAACTATGGCTACACCTTC. It specifies CASSIFRNYGYTF. Reference TRBV19 and TRBJ1-2 proteins supply the regions before and after the CDR3; the full variable domain is: DGGITQSPKYLFRKEGQNVTLSCEQNLNHDAMYWYRQDPGQGLRLIYYSQIVNDFQKGDIAEGYSVSREKKESFPLTVTSAQKNPTAFYLCASSIFRNYGYTFGSGTRLTVV.